This is a list of T cell receptor beta chains from one sample in a study of early T cells in non-severe SARS-CoV-2 infection. TCRdb re-derived calls from the 5' RACE reads in MiXCR, one entry per CDR3 protein. The table lists tens of thousands of distinct CDR3 sequences, more than 13% of them singletons, with around 6% in the top ten. Sample: whole blood. The receptor source for this set is an adult who was a healthcare worker with PCR-confirmed SARS-CoV-2 infection or an uninfected control (not recorded which). Each CDR3 is given with its conserved first and last residue. The D gene is left open where the match is weak. A row's size may be missing; if present it is once, few, many or a size class.

V: TRBV6-2/TRBV6-3; length: 18; J: TRBJ2-1; D: TRBD2; size: -; CDR3: CASSQSSLLAGGPNEQFF; DNA: TGTGCCAGCAGTCAGTCATCCCTACTTGCGGGAGGGCCGAATGAGCAGTTCTTC
V: TRBV6-2/TRBV6-3; length: 13; J: TRBJ2-7; D: -; size: few; CDR3: CASSLEGRYEQYF; DNA: TGTGCCAGCAGTTTGGAGGGACGGTACGAGCAGTACTTC
V: TRBV29-1; length: 14; J: TRBJ2-3; D: TRBD2; size: -; CDR3: CSVKREGSTDTQYF; DNA: TGCAGCGTGAAGCGGGAGGGAAGCACAGATACGCAGTATTTT
V: TRBV10-2; length: 15; J: TRBJ1-6; D: TRBD1; size: many; CDR3: CASSATGTANSPLHF; DNA: TGCGCCAGCAGCGCTACCGGGACAGCGAATTCACCCCTCCACTTT
V: TRBV20-1; length: 13; J: TRBJ1-2; D: TRBD1; size: many; CDR3: CSARVGQNYGYTF; DNA: TGCAGTGCTAGAGTGGGACAGAACTATGGCTACACCTTC
V: TRBV20-1; length: 15; J: TRBJ2-5; D: TRBD2; size: -; CDR3: CSALQPGEGGETQYF; DNA: TGCAGTGCCCTCCAACCCGGGGAGGGCGGAGAGACCCAGTACTTC
V: TRBV19; length: 14; J: TRBJ1-3; D: -; size: -; CDR3: CASSGFGGGNTIYF; DNA: TGTGCCAGTAGTGGTTTCGGGGGCGGAAACACCATATATTTT
V: TRBV6-5; length: 16; J: TRBJ2-1; D: TRBD2; size: many; CDR3: CASSYSASGGGNEQFF; DNA: TGTGCCAGCAGTTACTCGGCTAGCGGTGGCGGAAATGAGCAGTTCTTC
V: TRBV7-2; length: 16; J: TRBJ2-7; D: TRBD1; size: -; CDR3: CASSLVSGQGRNEQYF; DNA: TGTGCCAGCAGCTTAGTATCGGGACAGGGGAGGAACGAGCAGTACTTC
V: TRBV6-1; length: 15; J: TRBJ2-7; D: -; size: once; CDR3: CASSKAWGTSYEQYF; DNA: TGTGCCAGCAGCAAAGCCTGGGGTACTTCCTACGAGCAGTACTTC
V: TRBV21-1; length: 16; J: TRBJ2-1; D: -; size: many; CDR3: CASSKAVAGVVNEQFF; DNA: TGTGCCAGCAGCAAAGCGGTAGCGGGAGTTGTTAATGAGCAGTTCTTC
V: TRBV7-9; length: 14; J: TRBJ2-5; D: -; size: -; CDR3: CASSSYRAEETQYF; DNA: TGTGCCAGCAGCTCCTACAGGGCTGAAGAGACCCAGTACTTC
V: TRBV12-3/TRBV12-4; length: 15; J: TRBJ2-5; D: -; size: few; CDR3: CASSLNRRIWETQYF; DNA: TGTGCCAGCAGTTTAAATAGAAGGATCTGGGAGACCCAGTACTTC
V: TRBV29-1; length: 11; J: TRBJ2-5; D: -; size: few; CDR3: CSVEAEETQYF; DNA: TGCAGCGTTGAGGCAGAAGAGACCCAGTACTTC
V: TRBV2; length: 14; J: TRBJ2-1; D: -; size: few; CDR3: CASSETPQGGEQFF; DNA: TGTGCCAGCAGTGAAACCCCCCAGGGAGGTGAGCAGTTCTTC
V: TRBV5-1; length: 13; J: TRBJ1-5; D: -; size: many; CDR3: CASSLGGGEPQHF; DNA: TGCGCCAGCAGCTTGGGCGGGGGTGAACCCCAGCATTTT
V: TRBV6-5; length: 13; J: TRBJ2-3; D: -; size: -; CDR3: CASRYPGTDTQYF; DNA: TGTGCCAGCAGGTACCCTGGCACAGATACGCAGTATTTT
V: TRBV6-5; length: 14; J: TRBJ2-2; D: TRBD1; size: -; CDR3: CASSYRGLTGELFF; DNA: TGTGCCAGCAGTTACAGGGGGCTAACCGGGGAGCTGTTTTTT
V: TRBV20-1; length: 13; J: TRBJ2-5; D: -; size: many; CDR3: CSAPPGGKETQYF; DNA: TGCAGTGCTCCCCCCGGAGGGAAAGAGACCCAGTACTTC
V: TRBV28; length: 17; J: TRBJ1-5; D: TRBD1; size: few; CDR3: CASSLWGDRVTKQPQHF; DNA: TGTGCCAGCAGTTTATGGGGGGACAGGGTAACGAAACAGCCCCAGCATTTT
V: TRBV14; length: 13; J: TRBJ1-2; D: -; size: many; CDR3: CASSLTGHYGYTF; DNA: TGTGCCAGCAGCCTCACAGGGCACTATGGCTACACCTTC
V: TRBV20-1; length: 15; J: TRBJ2-7; D: TRBD2; size: few; CDR3: CSARDVAGAGYEQYF; DNA: TGCAGTGCTAGAGACGTAGCGGGAGCTGGCTACGAGCAGTACTTC
V: TRBV20-1; length: 15; J: TRBJ1-1; D: TRBD1; size: few; CDR3: CSAEDPRQGPTEAFF; DNA: TGCAGTGCTGAAGACCCCCGACAGGGCCCGACTGAAGCTTTCTTT
V: TRBV3-1; length: 13; J: TRBJ2-3; D: -; size: few; CDR3: CASSQGTGDTQYF; DNA: TGTGCCAGCAGCCAGGGAACAGGGGATACGCAGTATTTT
V: TRBV6-2/TRBV6-3; length: 17; J: TRBJ2-3; D: TRBD1; size: -; CDR3: CASSRRDSPKNTDTQYF; DNA: TGTGCCAGCAGTCGCCGGGACAGCCCGAAGAACACAGATACGCAGTATTTT
V: TRBV7-9; length: 14; J: TRBJ2-7; D: -; size: few; CDR3: CASSAPTGNYEQYF; DNA: TGTGCCAGCAGCGCGCCAACAGGGAACTACGAGCAGTACTTC
V: TRBV28; length: 15; J: TRBJ2-3; D: -; size: many; CDR3: CASSLGEEGTDTQYF; DNA: TGTGCCAGCAGCCTGGGGGAGGAGGGAACAGATACGCAGTATTTT
V: TRBV11-3; length: 13; J: TRBJ2-1; D: -; size: -; CDR3: CASSLNSVNEQFF; DNA: TGTGCCAGCAGCTTGAATAGCGTCAATGAGCAGTTCTTC
V: TRBV5-1; length: 16; J: TRBJ1-1; D: TRBD1; size: -; CDR3: CASVRTGGLGDTEAFF; DNA: TGCGCCAGCGTACGGACAGGGGGATTGGGCGACACTGAAGCTTTCTTT
V: TRBV29-1; length: 13; J: TRBJ2-7; D: TRBD2; size: -; CDR3: CSAGTSGSYEQYF; DNA: TGCAGCGCCGGGACTAGCGGGAGCTACGAGCAGTACTTC
V: TRBV4-1; length: 18; J: TRBJ2-7; D: -; size: -; CDR3: CASSLSGPSGGTTYEQYF; DNA: TGCGCCAGCAGCCTCTCCGGACCTTCAGGCGGCACTACCTACGAGCAGTACTTC
V: TRBV27; length: 12; J: TRBJ2-7; D: -; size: -; CDR3: CASRTNGYEQYF; DNA: TGTGCCAGCAGAACCAATGGGTACGAGCAGTACTTC
V: TRBV7-2; length: 16; J: TRBJ2-3; D: -; size: few; CDR3: CASSYRGGVAADTQYF; DNA: TGTGCCAGCAGCTACCGCGGCGGCGTAGCAGCAGATACGCAGTATTTT
V: TRBV24-1; length: 16; J: TRBJ2-1; D: -; size: many; CDR3: CATSVETGVASNEQFF; DNA: TGTGCCACCAGTGTCGAGACGGGGGTAGCGAGTAATGAGCAGTTCTTC
V: TRBV10-1; length: 13; J: TRBJ2-7; D: -; size: -; CDR3: CASSEHFGYEQYF; DNA: TGCGCCAGCAGTGAGCATTTCGGGTACGAGCAGTACTTC
V: TRBV4-3; length: 14; J: TRBJ2-7; D: -; size: -; CDR3: CASSQDWSSYEQYF; DNA: TGCGCCAGCAGCCAAGATTGGTCCTCCTACGAGCAGTACTTC
V: TRBV6-5; length: 13; J: TRBJ1-5; D: -; size: few; CDR3: CASSVGGNQPQHF; DNA: TGTGCCAGCAGCGTGGGGGGAAATCAGCCCCAGCATTTT
V: TRBV12-3/TRBV12-4; length: 14; J: TRBJ2-7; D: TRBD2; size: -; CDR3: CASQDGTTTYEQYF; DNA: TGTGCCAGCCAAGACGGGACTACTACCTACGAGCAGTACTTC
V: TRBV6-6; length: 12; J: TRBJ2-1; D: -; size: few; CDR3: CASSYSSNEQFF; DNA: TGTGCCAGCAGTTACTCGAGCAATGAGCAGTTCTTC
V: TRBV4-1; length: 12; J: TRBJ2-1; D: -; size: -; CDR3: CASSHRNNEQFF; DNA: TGCGCCAGCAGCCACAGAAACAATGAGCAGTTCTTC
V: TRBV20-1; length: 12; J: TRBJ1-2; D: -; size: -; CDR3: CSASPWGDGYTF; DNA: TGCAGTGCTAGTCCCTGGGGGGATGGCTACACCTTC
V: TRBV10-3; length: 12; J: TRBJ1-6; D: TRBD1; size: many; CDR3: CAVGTDSSPLHF; DNA: TGTGCCGTCGGGACAGATAGTTCACCCCTCCACTTT
V: TRBV18; length: 14; J: TRBJ1-1; D: -; size: few; CDR3: CASSPDRSYTEAFF; DNA: TGTGCCAGCTCACCCGACAGGAGTTACACTGAAGCTTTCTTT
V: TRBV5-5; length: 14; J: TRBJ1-1; D: -; size: few; CDR3: CASSFVQMNTEAFF; DNA: TGTGCCAGCAGCTTTGTACAGATGAACACTGAAGCTTTCTTT
V: TRBV3-1; length: 14; J: TRBJ2-1; D: -; size: many; CDR3: CASSQDLLEGEQFF; DNA: TGTGCCAGCAGCCAAGATTTGCTCGAAGGTGAGCAGTTCTTC
V: TRBV4-2; length: 15; J: TRBJ2-7; D: TRBD2; size: many; CDR3: CASSQGRTSGYEQYF; DNA: TGTGCCAGCAGCCAAGGTCGGACTAGCGGGTACGAGCAGTACTTC
V: TRBV27; length: 13; J: TRBJ1-1; D: TRBD1; size: few; CDR3: CASSLRGQGQKQF; DNA: TGTGCCAGCAGTTTGAGGGGACAGGGTCAAAAGCAATTT
V: TRBV7-2; length: 16; J: TRBJ1-1; D: TRBD1; size: many; CDR3: CASKGTGSFRGAEAFF; DNA: TGTGCCAGCAAAGGGACCGGGTCCTTCAGGGGGGCTGAAGCTTTCTTT
V: TRBV7-9; length: 12; J: TRBJ2-7; D: -; size: -; CDR3: CASSSVSYEQYF; DNA: TGTGCCAGCAGCTCCGTGTCCTACGAGCAGTACTTC
V: TRBV7-2; length: 13; J: TRBJ2-7; D: -; size: -; CDR3: CASSFSSAYEQYF; DNA: TGTGCCAGCAGCTTCTCGTCCGCCTACGAGCAGTACTTC
V: TRBV30; length: 13; J: TRBJ2-1; D: -; size: few; CDR3: CAWNPGLADEQFF; DNA: TGTGCCTGGAACCCCGGGCTAGCCGATGAGCAGTTCTTC
V: TRBV20-1; length: 13; J: TRBJ2-1; D: TRBD2; size: -; CDR3: CSASGTSFNEQFF; DNA: TGCAGTGCTAGTGGGACTAGCTTCAATGAGCAGTTCTTC
V: TRBV20-1; length: 12; J: TRBJ2-6; D: -; size: -; CDR3: CSALGGANVLTF; DNA: TGCAGTGCACTAGGGGGGGCCAACGTCCTGACTTTC
V: TRBV7-2; length: 16; J: TRBJ1-3; D: -; size: few; CDR3: CASSFVFGPSGNTIYF; DNA: TGTGCCAGCAGCTTTGTGTTTGGACCCTCTGGAAACACCATATATTTT
V: TRBV12-3/TRBV12-4; length: 12; J: TRBJ1-1; D: -; size: many; CDR3: CASSSTPGSAFF; DNA: TGTGCCAGCAGTTCGACCCCGGGGTCCGCTTTCTTT
V: TRBV2; length: 13; J: TRBJ2-3; D: TRBD1; size: -; CDR3: CASRVRDSYTQYF; DNA: TGTGCCAGCAGAGTACGGGACAGCTATACGCAGTATTTT
V: TRBV2; length: 14; J: TRBJ2-7; D: TRBD2; size: many; CDR3: CASSDSIAGGEQYF; DNA: TGTGCCAGCAGTGATAGTATAGCGGGAGGTGAGCAGTACTTC